The next 17 T cell receptor beta chains were all read from a single sample in a study of T cells in Graves' hyperthyroidism and ophthalmopathy. RNA transcripts yielded amplified TCR beta CDR3 regions. HTBI primers were used for first-round RT-PCR of the TCR CDR3. TCRdb reprocessed the multiplex PCR reads via MiXCR and lists one record per CDR3 protein. The sample consists of about 290,000 distinct CDR3 sequences, about an eighth of them appearing once. What was sequenced was blood. Every receptor here comes from a young woman with Graves' hyperthyroidism that later progressed to Graves' ophthalmopathy.

This clonotype was recorded many times. The chain carries TRBV7-2 and TRBJ2-2; either TRBD1 or TRBD2 may fit D (5 bases each). Germline V gene lookup returns CDR1 SGHTA and CDR2 FQGNSA. V dropped 7 bases and J dropped 5 bases, with 23 bases sitting between them. CDR3 length: 17 amino acids. This CDR3 is CASNLDIRDLGTGELFF. The DNA for the CDR3 is TGTGCCAGCAACCTAGATATACGGGACCTTGGAACCGGGGAGCTGTTTTTT.

This clonotype was seen only a few times. The genes are TRBV4-3 and TRBJ2-7; D remains ambiguous. Deletions cut 1 base from V and 6 bases from J, with 13 bases between. Per the germline V gene, CDR1 is LGHNA and CDR2 is YSLEER. The CDR3 has 14 residues. CDR3 protein: CASSQGAAKGEQYF. Written as DNA, the CDR3 is TGCGCCAGCAGCCAAGGGGCAGCCAAGGGCGAGCAGTACTTC.

This clonotype was recorded at least ten times. The gene calls are TRBV6-2 or TRBV6-3 and TRBJ2-3; 10 bases agree with TRBD2. This CDR3 spans 15 amino acids. J lost 2 bases, V lost 5 bases, and 4 bases had no gene match. CDR1 and CDR2 (germline): MNHEY, SVGEGT. The CDR3 loop reads CASSPGLADTDTQYF. CDR3 in DNA: TGTGCCAGCAGTCCCGGACTAGCGGACACAGATACGCAGTATTTT.

This clonotype came up a few times. This chain connects TRBV19 to TRBJ2-1; D gene ambiguous. Trimming cost V 2 bases and J 4 bases, with 9 bases left between them. CDR1 LNHDA and CDR2 SQIVND come from the germline V gene (reference sequence). This CDR3 is 14 amino acids long. In nucleotides, the CDR3 is TGTGCCAGTAGTATAAGACAAATTTACAATGAGCAGTTCTTC. Translated: CASSIRQIYNEQFF.

This clonotype has only one observation. The chain uses TRBV9 and TRBJ2-3; TRBD2 aligns across 12 bases. CDR1 is SGDLS and CDR2 is YYNGEE in the germline V gene. The CDR3 contains 17 residues. J lost 2 bases, V lost 3 bases, and 7 bases had no gene match. The CDR3 loop reads CASSAFLAGGNTDTQYF. The CDR3 nucleotides are TGTGCCAGCAGCGCTTTTCTAGCGGGAGGGAACACAGATACGCAGTATTTT.

This clonotype has a handful of counts. The genes are TRBV20-1 and TRBJ2-7, with a weak D call TRBD1 (6 bases). Trimming stripped 3 bases from V and 6 bases from J, with 9 bases between. The length of the CDR3 is 11 residues. The V gene's germline CDR1 is DFQATT and CDR2 SNEGSKA (reference sequence). The CDR3 is CSASQGLEQYF. CDR3 nucleotides: TGCAGTGCTAGCCAGGGGCTCGAGCAGTACTTC.

This clonotype has at least ten counts. The CDR3 protein is CASSLPGESNEKLFF. In DNA, the CDR3 is TGTGCCAGCAGTTTACCCGGGGAATCTAATGAAAAACTGTTTTTT. The gene calls are TRBV28 and TRBJ1-4, with D hard to call. Per germline, CDR1 MDHEN and CDR2 SYDVKM. V was pared by 2 bases and J by 3 bases, with 10 bases between. The CDR3 is 15 residues long. The variable domain in full, completed from reference TRBV28 and TRBJ1-4, reads DVKVTQSSRYLVKRTGEKVFLECVQDMDHENMFWYRQDPGLGLRLIYFSYDVKMKEKGDIPEGYSVSREKKERFSLILESASTNQTSMYLCASSLPGESNEKLFFGSGTQLSVL.

This clonotype was observed at least ten times. The chain links TRBV28 to TRBJ1-1; tentative D call: TRBD1 (6 bases). This CDR3 spans 13 amino acids. Germline V gene lookup returns CDR1 MDHEN and CDR2 SYDVKM. The V and J ends lost 2 bases and 9 bases respectively, with 13 bases between them. Written as DNA, the CDR3 is TGTGCCAGCAGTTTAGAGCAGGGGCGCAAAGCTTTCTTT. It yields the protein CASSLEQGRKAFF. The full variable domain, rest sourced from reference TRBV28 and TRBJ1-1, is DVKVTQSSRYLVKRTGEKVFLECVQDMDHENMFWYRQDPGLGLRLIYFSYDVKMKEKGDIPEGYSVSREKKERFSLILESASTNQTSMYLCASSLEQGRKAFFGQGTRLTVV.

In its sample, this clonotype was seen a few times. The chain couples TRBV7-3 to TRBJ2-5; D tentatively reads TRBD1 or TRBD2 (5 bases each). This CDR3 is 13 amino acids long. Germline assignment: CDR1 SGHTA and CDR2 FQGTGA. V lost 2 bases to trimming and J lost 5 bases, with 9 bases between them. The CDR3 nucleotides read TGTGCCAGCAGCTTAGGGGGATCGGAGACCCAGTACTTC. Its translation: CASSLGGSETQYF. Supplemented by reference TRBV7-3 and TRBJ2-5, the full variable domain reads GAGVSQTPSNKVTEKGKYVELRCDPISGHTALYWYRQSLGQGPEFLIYFQGTGAADDSGLPNDRFFAVRPEGSVSTLKIQRTERGDSAVYLCASSLGGSETQYFGPGTRLLVL.

This clonotype has at least ten counts. The chain joins TRBV12-3 or TRBV12-4 to TRBJ2-7; D unclear. CDR3 length: 12 amino acids. V was cut by 5 bases and J by 5 bases, with 10 bases left in between. The CDR3 coding sequence is TGTGCCAGCAGTCAACGGAACCACGAGCAGTACTTC. Translating it yields CASSQRNHEQYF.

At least ten counts were recorded for this clonotype. The chain carries TRBV20-1 and TRBJ2-5; D call uncertain. Germline V gives CDR1 DFQATT, CDR2 SNEGSKA (reference sequence). Trimming pared 0 bases from V and 7 bases from J, leaving 18 bases between. The CDR3 length is 15 residues. CDR3 region: CSARDDLWNLGTQYF. In nucleotides, the CDR3 is TGCAGTGCTAGAGATGATTTGTGGAATTTGGGGACCCAGTACTTC.

This clonotype was observed a handful of times. The genes are TRBV12-3 or TRBV12-4 and TRBJ1-4; 7 bases are a match to TRBD1. V lost 10 bases to trimming and J lost 6 bases; unmatched junction nucleotides: 11. The CDR3 sequence is 14 residues long. The CDR3 bases are TGTGCCATCCAGAAGGGGGCGCGGGATGAAAAACTGTTTTTT. Residues: CAIQKGARDEKLFF.

This clonotype came up many times. This chain uses TRBV7-2 with TRBJ2-7; no clear D. Trimming stripped 5 bases from V and 4 bases from J, with 6 bases between. Germline V CDR1 and CDR2: SGHTA, FQGNSA. CDR3 length: 11 amino acids. Here the CDR3 reads CASSLVYEQYF. The CDR3 DNA sequence: TGTGCCAGCAGCCTGGTTTACGAGCAGTACTTC. The full variable domain, in which reference TRBV7-2 and TRBJ2-7 provide the parts outside the CDR3, is GAGVSQSPSNKVTEKGKDVELRCDPISGHTALYWYRQSLGQGLEFLIYFQGNSAPDKSGLPSDRFSAERTGGSVSTLTIQRTQQEDSAVYLCASSLVYEQYFGPGTRLTVT.

This clonotype was detected many times. This sequence joins TRBV15 and TRBJ2-7; the match to TRBD1 covers 8 bases. CDR1 and CDR2 (germline): LNHNV, YYDKDF (reference sequence). The V and J ends lost 6 bases and 2 bases, in that order; junction bases with no gene match: 3. The CDR3 has 13 residues. This CDR3 reads CATRPTGAYEQYF. CDR3 in DNA: TGTGCCACCAGGCCGACAGGGGCCTACGAGCAGTACTTC.

This clonotype was found many times. The chain uses TRBV28 and TRBJ1-2, with TRBD1 as a possible D gene (5 bases). The CDR3 consists of 15 residues. V gave up 5 bases and J gave up 8 bases, with 21 bases separating them. Per the germline V gene, CDR1 is MDHEN and CDR2 is SYDVKM. The CDR3 nucleotides are TGTGCCAGCAGTAGCCCGGGACGCCCCGGAGAGGGCTACACCTTC. As protein: CASSSPGRPGEGYTF.

This clonotype was counted at least ten times. The rearrangement links TRBV28 to TRBJ1-6; D is ambiguous. This CDR3 contains 17 residues. Germline-derived CDR1 and CDR2 are MDHEN and SYDVKM. V dropped 3 bases and J dropped 8 bases, with 20 bases sitting between them. Written as DNA, the CDR3 is TGTGCCAGCAGTTTCGATGGAGTAGGCAGGACCCATTCACCCCTCCACTTT. Translation gives CASSFDGVGRTHSPLHF.

For this clonotype: With a much larger clone just one base away, this may be a read error. The chain recombines TRBV3-1 with TRBJ1-1; the match to TRBD1 covers 10 bases. This CDR3 comprises 11 residues. Germline loops: CDR1 LGHDT, CDR2 YNNKEL (reference sequence). CDR3 nucleotides: TGTACCAGCAGCCAGGACAGGGGGGTCTTCTTT. This encodes CTSSQDRGVFF. Looking up the rest from reference TRBV3-1 and TRBJ1-1 gives the full variable domain: DTAVSQTPKYLVTQMGNDKSIKCEQNLGHDTMYWYKQDSKKFLKIMFSYNNKELIINETVPNRFSPKSPDKAHLNLHINSLELGDSAVYFCTSSQDRGVFFGQGTRLTVV.